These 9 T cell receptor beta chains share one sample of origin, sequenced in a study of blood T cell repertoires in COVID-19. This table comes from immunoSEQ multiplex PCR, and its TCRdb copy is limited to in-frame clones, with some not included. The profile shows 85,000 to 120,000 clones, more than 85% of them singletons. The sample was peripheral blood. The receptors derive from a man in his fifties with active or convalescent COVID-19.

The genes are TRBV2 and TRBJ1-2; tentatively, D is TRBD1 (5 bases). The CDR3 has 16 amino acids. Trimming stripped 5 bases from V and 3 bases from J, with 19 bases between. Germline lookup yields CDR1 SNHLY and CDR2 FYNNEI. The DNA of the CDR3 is TGTGCCAGCAGTCCTTATTCTTTTTCGACAGACTATGGCTACACCTTC. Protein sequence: CASSPYSFSTDYGYTF.

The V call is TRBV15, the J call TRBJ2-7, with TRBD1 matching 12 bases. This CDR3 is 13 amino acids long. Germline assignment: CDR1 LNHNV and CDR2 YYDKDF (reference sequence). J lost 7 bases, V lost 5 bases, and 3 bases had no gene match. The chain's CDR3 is CATSWDRGLEQYV. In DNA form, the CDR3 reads TGTGCCACCAGCTGGGACAGGGGGCTGGAGCAGTACGTC.

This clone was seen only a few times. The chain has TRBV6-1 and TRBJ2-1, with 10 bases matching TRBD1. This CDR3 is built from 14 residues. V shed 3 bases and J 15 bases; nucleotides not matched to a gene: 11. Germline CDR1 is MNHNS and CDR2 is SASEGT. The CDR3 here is CASSDDRQGARGFF. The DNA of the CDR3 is TGTGCCAGCAGTGACGACCGACAGGGGGCGAGAGGGTTCTTC.

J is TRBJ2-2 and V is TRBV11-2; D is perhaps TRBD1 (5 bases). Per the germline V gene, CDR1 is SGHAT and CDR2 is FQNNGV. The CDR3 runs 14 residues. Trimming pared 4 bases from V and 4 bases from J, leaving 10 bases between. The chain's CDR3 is CASSSKQVTGELFF. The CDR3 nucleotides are TGTGCCAGCAGCTCCAAACAGGTCACCGGGGAGCTGTTTTTT.

CDR3 sequence: CASSLRTGSNYGYTF. The DNA of the CDR3 is TGTGCCAGCAGCTTGCGGACAGGGAGTAACTATGGCTACACCTTC. The rearrangement uses TRBV5-6 and TRBJ1-2; 8 bases map to TRBD1. CDR3 size: 15 residues. Germline V gene sequence: CDR1 SGHDT, CDR2 YYEEEE. V gave up 1 base and J gave up 1 base; unmatched junction bases: 3.

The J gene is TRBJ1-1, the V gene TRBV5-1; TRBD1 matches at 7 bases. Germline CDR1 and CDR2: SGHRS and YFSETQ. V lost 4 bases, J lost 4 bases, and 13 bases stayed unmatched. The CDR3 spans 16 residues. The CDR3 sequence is CASSPRQGSHGTEAFF. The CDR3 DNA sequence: TGCGCCAGCAGCCCGCGACAGGGCTCTCATGGCACTGAAGCTTTCTTT.

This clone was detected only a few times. The CDR3 DNA reads as TGTGCCAGCAGCTTGGATCAGGGTTATAACTATGGCTACACCTTC. Translated, it gives CASSLDQGYNYGYTF. This sequence joins TRBV5-4 and TRBJ1-2; D might be TRBD1 (5 bases). Germline CDR1 is SGHNT and CDR2 is YYREEE (reference sequence). V lost 0 bases and J 1 base, leaving 10 bases between the germline ends. This CDR3 contains 15 residues.

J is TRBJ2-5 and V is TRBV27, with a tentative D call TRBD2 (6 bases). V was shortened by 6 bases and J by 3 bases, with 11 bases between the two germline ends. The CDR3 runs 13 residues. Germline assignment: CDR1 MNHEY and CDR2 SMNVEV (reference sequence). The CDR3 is CASRRGREETQYF. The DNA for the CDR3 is TGTGCCAGCAGGCGGGGACGGGAAGAGACCCAGTACTTC.

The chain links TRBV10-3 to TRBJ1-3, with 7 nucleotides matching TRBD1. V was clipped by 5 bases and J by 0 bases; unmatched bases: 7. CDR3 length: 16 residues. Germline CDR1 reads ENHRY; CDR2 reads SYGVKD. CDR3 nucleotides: TGTGCCATCAGTACGAGACAGGGACGCTCTGGAAACACCATATATTTT. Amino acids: CAISTRQGRSGNTIYF.